A selection of T cell receptor beta chains follows, all from one sample in a study of shared clonotypes between healthy human individuals. Only in-frame clones appear in the TCRdb table, and some are missing; sequencing was by immunoSEQ multiplex PCR. The sample lists 1.5 million to 2.5 million clones, less than 95% seen once, with around 1.2% in the top ten. The sample taken for sequencing was naive CD8+ T cells sorted from blood. The source is a young man in good health. CDR3s include the opening cysteine and the closing phenylalanine or tryptophan. The D gene is left open where the match is weak. Only part of the rows carry a size: once, few, many, or a class if the clone is expanded.

d_gene	j_gene	v_gene	abundance	CDR3aa	CDR3nt
TRBD2	TRBJ2-4	TRBV4-3	-	CASSQVLAGEGAKNIQYF	TGCGCCAGCAGCCAAGTCCTAGCGGGAGAGGGTGCCAAAAACATTCAGTACTTC
-	TRBJ2-2	TRBV30	-	CAWSVLATGELFF	TGTGCCTGGAGTGTATTGGCCACCGGGGAGCTGTTTTTT
-	TRBJ2-7	TRBV5-4	once	CASSEGGEQYF	TGTGCCAGCAGCGAGGGGGGGGAGCAGTACTTC
TRBD1	TRBJ1-1	TRBV14	-	CASSQARQGPAFF	TGTGCCAGCAGCCAAGCCCGACAGGGCCCAGCTTTCTTT
-	TRBJ2-2	TRBV7-2	-	CASSLVVDGTGELFF	TGTGCCAGCAGCTTAGTTGTTGATGGAACCGGGGAGCTGTTTTTT
-	TRBJ1-4	TRBV9	-	CASSVGGVPGNEKLFF	TGTGCCAGCAGCGTAGGCGGGGTACCAGGTAATGAAAAACTGTTTTTT
TRBD2	TRBJ2-7	TRBV7-2	-	CASSLVGLAGRSEQYF	TGTGCCAGCAGCTTAGTAGGGCTAGCGGGACGCAGCGAGCAGTACTTC
-	TRBJ2-5	TRBV25-1	-	CASSELGRETQYF	TGTGCCAGCAGTGAGCTGGGCAGGGAGACCCAGTACTTC
TRBD1	TRBJ2-2	TRBV7-7	-	CASSASGGSTGELFF	TGTGCTAGCAGCGCATCAGGGGGTAGCACCGGGGAGCTGTTTTTT
-	TRBJ1-2	TRBV5-1	once	CASSPESWLGAGYTF	TGCGCCAGCAGCCCGGAATCCTGGTTAGGCGCTGGCTACACCTTC
-	TRBJ2-3	TRBV27	-	CASSAGYASTDTQYF	TGTGCCAGCAGCGCGGGATACGCTAGCACAGATACGCAGTATTTT
-	TRBJ2-5	TRBV19	-	CASSIAAAKETQYF	TGTGCCAGTAGTATAGCGGCAGCTAAAGAGACCCAGTACTTC
-	TRBJ1-2	TRBV27	-	CASSLEGGWGSYTF	TGTGCCAGCAGTTTAGAGGGGGGGTGGGGAAGCTACACCTTC
TRBD1	TRBJ1-6	TRBV14	-	CASSQDWDRGMGTDSPLHF	TGTGCCAGCAGCCAAGATTGGGACAGGGGTATGGGGACGGATTCACCCCTCCACTTT
TRBD2	TRBJ2-1	TRBV7-6	-	CASSPRTLGLAVPANEQFF	TGTGCCAGCAGCCCCAGGACCCTCGGACTAGCGGTCCCTGCCAATGAGCAGTTCTTC
TRBD1	TRBJ1-4	TRBV7-9	once	CASSTVQGAIEKLFF	TGTGCCAGCAGTACAGTACAGGGGGCGATTGAAAAACTGTTTTTT
TRBD1	TRBJ2-7	TRBV2	-	CACDRGRSYEQYF	TGTGCCTGCGACAGGGGACGTTCCTACGAGCAGTACTTC
TRBD1	TRBJ2-7	TRBV2	-	CASRPGQGAYEQYF	TGTGCCAGCAGACCGGGACAGGGTGCTTACGAGCAGTACTTC
-	TRBJ1-2	TRBV10-3	-	CAISESVRGVYGYTF	TGTGCCATCAGTGAGTCGGTCAGGGGTGTCTATGGCTACACCTTC
-	TRBJ2-7	TRBV7-2	-	CASSLAEDTSYEQYF	TGTGCCAGCAGCTTAGCGGAGGACACTTCCTACGAGCAGTACTTC
-	TRBJ2-7	TRBV11-2	-	CASSTDPFAGVSYEQYF	TGTGCCAGCAGCACGGATCCTTTCGCGGGTGTCTCCTACGAGCAGTACTTC
-	TRBJ2-7	TRBV2	-	CASSEGFSASYEQYF	TGTGCCAGCAGTGAAGGGTTTAGCGCCTCCTACGAGCAGTACTTC
TRBD1	TRBJ2-1	TRBV9	-	CASSDWTGVYNEQFF	TGTGCCAGCAGCGATTGGACAGGGGTCTACAATGAGCAGTTCTTC
TRBD2	TRBJ2-7	TRBV13	once	CASGRGLDYEQYF	TGTGCCAGCGGGAGGGGTCTCGACTACGAGCAGTACTTC
TRBD1	TRBJ2-2	TRBV15	-	CATSGTGGNTGELFF	TGTGCCACCAGCGGGACAGGGGGGAACACCGGGGAGCTGTTTTTT
-	TRBJ2-3	TRBV4-1	-	CASSLASMSTDTQYF	TGCGCCAGCAGCCTGGCTAGCATGAGCACAGATACGCAGTATTTT
-	TRBJ2-4	TRBV7-9	-	CASSPTGRFSNIQYF	TGTGCCAGCAGCCCCACAGGGAGGTTCAGCAACATTCAGTACTTC
-	TRBJ2-7	TRBV29-1	-	CSAGQHYEQYF	TGCAGCGCCGGACAGCACTACGAGCAGTACTTC
-	TRBJ2-5	TRBV10-1	-	CASSEKQAETNQETQYF	TGCGCCAGCAGTGAAAAGCAAGCGGAGACAAACCAAGAGACCCAGTACTTC
TRBD2	TRBJ2-3	TRBV6-1	-	CASSERLAARSSTDTQYF	TGTGCCAGCAGTGAACGACTAGCGGCCCGATCTTCCACAGATACGCAGTATTTT
TRBD2	TRBJ2-7	TRBV27	-	CASSLISGGPSYEQYF	TGTGCCAGCAGTTTAATCTCGGGAGGGCCCTCCTACGAGCAGTACTTC
-	TRBJ2-7	TRBV4-1	-	CASSLETSSYEQYF	TGCGCCAGCAGCCTAGAGACTAGCTCCTACGAGCAGTACTTC
-	TRBJ2-5	TRBV13	-	CASSLGLAEETQYF	TGTGCCAGCAGCTTAGGTTTAGCAGAAGAGACCCAGTACTTC
-	TRBJ2-3	TRBV7-9	once	CASPTGSTDTQYF	TGTGCCAGCCCGACGGGGAGCACAGATACGCAGTATTTT
TRBD1	TRBJ2-7	TRBV27	-	CASRKTGTGFYEQYF	TGTGCCAGCAGGAAAACCGGGACAGGCTTCTACGAGCAGTACTTC
-	TRBJ1-4	TRBV5-6	-	CASSLNPVANEKLFF	TGTGCCAGCAGTTTAAACCCAGTCGCTAATGAAAAACTGTTTTTT
-	TRBJ2-2	TRBV4-1	-	CASSHRTGELFF	TGCGCCAGCAGCCACCGCACCGGGGAGCTGTTTTTT
TRBD2	TRBJ2-3	TRBV11-2	-	CASSGPGLQNTDTQYF	TGTGCCAGCAGCGGACCGGGACTACAAAACACAGATACGCAGTATTTT
TRBD1	TRBJ1-2	TRBV5-1	-	CASSLEGRGPVAYGYTF	TGCGCCAGCAGCTTGGAGGGCAGGGGGCCGGTTGCCTATGGCTACACCTTC